Listed below are T cell receptor beta chains from one sample, sequenced in a study of T cells after yellow fever vaccination. TCRdb reprocessed the 5' RACE reads with MiXCR, giving one entry per CDR3 protein. The table lists some 400,000 distinct CDR3 sequences, roughly a sixth of them singletons. The source material was PBMCs, sampled before the yellow fever booster vaccination. Source of these receptors: a man younger than 30 who received the YFV17D yellow fever vaccine. CDR3s include the opening cysteine and the closing phenylalanine or tryptophan. Fields, in order: V gene, D gene, J gene, clone size, CDR3 protein, CDR3 DNA. A D gene is named only where the DNA matches it firmly. Clone size, where shown, is once, few, many, or a class for clones that have expanded.

v_gene: TRBV29-1; d_gene: NA; j_gene: TRBJ2-2; abundance: NA; CDR3aa: CSVEAADTGELFF; CDR3nt: TGCAGCGTTGAAGCGGCGGACACCGGGGAGCTGTTTTTT
v_gene: TRBV9; d_gene: NA; j_gene: TRBJ2-3; abundance: NA; CDR3aa: CASSDPTKDFPQYF; CDR3nt: TGTGCCAGCAGCGACCCCACGAAAGATTTCCCGCAGTATTTT
v_gene: TRBV7-9; d_gene: NA; j_gene: TRBJ2-5; abundance: NA; CDR3aa: CASSTRQETQYF; CDR3nt: TGTGCCAGCAGCACCAGGCAAGAGACCCAGTACTTC
v_gene: TRBV5-1; d_gene: NA; j_gene: TRBJ2-3; abundance: few; CDR3aa: CASSLTVGTDTQYF; CDR3nt: TGCGCCAGCAGCTTGACCGTTGGCACAGATACGCAGTATTTT
v_gene: TRBV4-1; d_gene: TRBD1; j_gene: TRBJ2-1; abundance: NA; CDR3aa: CASSHATGGTLLEQFF; CDR3nt: TGCGCCAGCAGCCACGCGACAGGGGGCACCTTGTTGGAGCAGTTCTTC
v_gene: TRBV7-9; d_gene: NA; j_gene: TRBJ1-5; abundance: few; CDR3aa: CASSLTDQPQHF; CDR3nt: TGTGCCAGCAGCTTAACCGACCAGCCCCAGCATTTT
v_gene: TRBV9; d_gene: NA; j_gene: TRBJ2-1; abundance: many; CDR3aa: CASSVGGAALKSSYNEQFF; CDR3nt: TGTGCCAGCAGCGTAGGTGGGGCCGCCCTAAAAAGCTCCTACAATGAGCAGTTCTTC
v_gene: TRBV6-4; d_gene: TRBD2; j_gene: TRBJ2-1; abundance: once; CDR3aa: CACSDGAGGGSEQFF; CDR3nt: TGTGCCTGCAGTGATGGAGCGGGGGGCGGTAGTGAGCAGTTCTTC
v_gene: TRBV6-6; d_gene: TRBD1; j_gene: TRBJ2-3; abundance: few; CDR3aa: CASSYSFQGAGTDTQYF; CDR3nt: TGTGCCAGCAGTTACTCATTTCAGGGGGCAGGCACAGATACGCAGTATTTT
v_gene: TRBV7-8; d_gene: TRBD1; j_gene: TRBJ2-7; abundance: NA; CDR3aa: CASSLPDGTGPYEQYF; CDR3nt: TGTGCCAGCAGCTTGCCCGACGGGACAGGCCCCTACGAGCAGTACTTC
v_gene: TRBV6-1; d_gene: NA; j_gene: TRBJ2-6; abundance: few; CDR3aa: CATGAGFSGANVLTF; CDR3nt: TGTGCCACCGGGGCAGGGTTCTCTGGGGCCAACGTCCTGACTTTC
v_gene: TRBV4-3; d_gene: NA; j_gene: TRBJ2-2; abundance: few; CDR3aa: CASSQEAQGLTGELFF; CDR3nt: TGCGCCAGCAGCCAAGAGGCCCAGGGGCTCACCGGGGAGCTGTTTTTT
v_gene: TRBV6-1; d_gene: NA; j_gene: TRBJ1-6; abundance: few; CDR3aa: CASSGPGSGSPLHF; CDR3nt: TGTGCCAGCAGTGGCCCCGGCTCGGGTTCACCCCTCCACTTT
v_gene: TRBV7-2; d_gene: NA; j_gene: TRBJ1-4; abundance: few; CDR3aa: CASSLVQGGEKLFF; CDR3nt: TGTGCCAGCAGCTTAGTACAGGGTGGTGAAAAACTGTTTTTT
v_gene: TRBV18; d_gene: NA; j_gene: TRBJ2-1; abundance: NA; CDR3aa: CASSQDRSVNEQFF; CDR3nt: TGTGCCAGCTCACAGGATCGTAGCGTTAATGAGCAGTTCTTC
v_gene: TRBV7-2; d_gene: TRBD1; j_gene: TRBJ1-1; abundance: NA; CDR3aa: CASSPRPYRGRKGMNTEAFF; CDR3nt: TGTGCCAGCAGCCCAAGGCCTTACAGGGGACGGAAGGGGATGAACACTGAAGCTTTCTTT
v_gene: TRBV4-3; d_gene: TRBD1; j_gene: TRBJ1-2; abundance: few; CDR3aa: CASSQITGTGASYGYTF; CDR3nt: TGCGCCAGCAGCCAAATAACCGGGACAGGGGCCAGCTATGGCTACACCTTC
v_gene: TRBV12-3/TRBV12-4; d_gene: NA; j_gene: TRBJ1-1; abundance: NA; CDR3aa: CASSLGSRSLF; CDR3nt: TGTGCCAGCAGTTTGGGATCCCGCAGTCTGTTT
v_gene: TRBV5-1; d_gene: TRBD2; j_gene: TRBJ2-3; abundance: NA; CDR3aa: CASRGEGADTQYF; CDR3nt: TGCGCCAGCAGAGGGGAGGGAGCAGATACGCAGTATTTT
v_gene: TRBV4-1; d_gene: NA; j_gene: TRBJ2-4; abundance: NA; CDR3aa: CASSSPLAKNIQYF; CDR3nt: TGCGCCAGCAGCTCGCCGTTAGCCAAAAACATTCAGTACTTC
v_gene: TRBV9; d_gene: NA; j_gene: TRBJ2-7; abundance: NA; CDR3aa: CASSVGPGPEQYF; CDR3nt: TGTGCCAGCAGCGTAGGTCCGGGCCCCGAGCAGTACTTC
v_gene: TRBV7-9; d_gene: NA; j_gene: TRBJ2-5; abundance: few; CDR3aa: CASSHAGGQTSGETQYF; CDR3nt: TGTGCCAGCAGCCATGCCGGGGGGCAAACCTCGGGGGAGACCCAGTACTTC
v_gene: TRBV5-4; d_gene: TRBD1; j_gene: TRBJ1-2; abundance: few; CDR3aa: CASRTGEDGYTF; CDR3nt: TGTGCCAGCCGGACAGGGGAGGATGGCTACACCTTC
v_gene: TRBV2; d_gene: TRBD1; j_gene: TRBJ1-1; abundance: NA; CDR3aa: CASMTTGETEAFF; CDR3nt: TGTGCCAGCATGACTACAGGGGAAACTGAAGCTTTCTTT
v_gene: TRBV4-1; d_gene: NA; j_gene: TRBJ2-1; abundance: many; CDR3aa: CASSVGGVYNEQFF; CDR3nt: TGCGCCAGCAGCGTCGGGGGAGTCTACAATGAGCAGTTCTTC
v_gene: TRBV4-3; d_gene: NA; j_gene: TRBJ1-5; abundance: few; CDR3aa: CASSQERVNQPQHF; CDR3nt: TGCGCCAGCAGCCAAGAGCGGGTGAATCAGCCCCAGCATTTT
v_gene: TRBV7-2; d_gene: NA; j_gene: TRBJ2-1; abundance: few; CDR3aa: CASSFYKRSGRNEQFF; CDR3nt: TGTGCCAGCAGCTTCTATAAGAGGAGTGGTCGGAATGAGCAGTTCTTC
v_gene: TRBV18; d_gene: NA; j_gene: TRBJ2-1; abundance: NA; CDR3aa: CASSRRRSSYNEQFF; CDR3nt: TGTGCCAGCTCGAGAAGGAGGAGCTCCTACAATGAGCAGTTCTTC
v_gene: TRBV29-1; d_gene: NA; j_gene: TRBJ2-2; abundance: few; CDR3aa: CSVGTATGELFF; CDR3nt: TGCAGCGTTGGAACGGCCACCGGGGAGCTGTTTTTT
v_gene: TRBV7-3; d_gene: NA; j_gene: TRBJ2-7; abundance: NA; CDR3aa: CASSPRDGAEQYF; CDR3nt: TGTGCCAGCAGCCCTCGGGACGGTGCAGAGCAGTACTTC
v_gene: TRBV5-6; d_gene: NA; j_gene: TRBJ2-7; abundance: NA; CDR3aa: CASYGGVEEYEQYF; CDR3nt: TGTGCCAGCTACGGGGGCGTCGAGGAGTACGAGCAGTACTTC
v_gene: TRBV7-2; d_gene: NA; j_gene: TRBJ2-6; abundance: many; CDR3aa: CASSLATGANVLTF; CDR3nt: TGTGCCAGCAGCTTAGCGACTGGGGCCAACGTCCTGACTTTC
v_gene: TRBV20-1; d_gene: TRBD2; j_gene: TRBJ2-1; abundance: NA; CDR3aa: CSATRLAGGSYNEQFF; CDR3nt: TGCAGTGCTACTCGACTAGCGGGGGGGTCTTACAATGAGCAGTTCTTC
v_gene: TRBV6-5; d_gene: NA; j_gene: TRBJ1-5; abundance: NA; CDR3aa: CACSPWEVNQPQHF; CDR3nt: TGTGCCTGCAGTCCCTGGGAGGTGAATCAGCCCCAGCATTTT
v_gene: TRBV19; d_gene: TRBD1; j_gene: TRBJ2-7; abundance: NA; CDR3aa: CASSTRTGLYEQYF; CDR3nt: TGTGCCAGTAGTACTAGGACAGGGCTCTACGAGCAGTACTTC
v_gene: TRBV20-1; d_gene: TRBD1; j_gene: TRBJ1-2; abundance: few; CDR3aa: CSADQGALGYTF; CDR3nt: TGCAGTGCCGATCAGGGGGCCCTGGGCTACACCTTC
v_gene: TRBV12-3/TRBV12-4; d_gene: NA; j_gene: TRBJ2-1; abundance: few; CDR3aa: CASTRGPSNEQFF; CDR3nt: TGTGCCAGCACTCGAGGGCCATCGAACGAGCAGTTCTTC
v_gene: TRBV12-3/TRBV12-4; d_gene: NA; j_gene: TRBJ1-1; abundance: NA; CDR3aa: CASRGGGSMNTEAFF; CDR3nt: TGTGCCAGCAGGGGTGGAGGGAGCATGAACACTGAAGCTTTCTTT
v_gene: TRBV7-9; d_gene: NA; j_gene: TRBJ1-2; abundance: NA; CDR3aa: CASSLDRPGGGYTF; CDR3nt: TGTGCCAGCAGCTTAGACAGGCCCGGAGGGGGCTACACCTTC
v_gene: TRBV20-1; d_gene: TRBD2; j_gene: TRBJ2-4; abundance: few; CDR3aa: CSARVGGGSKNIQYF; CDR3nt: TGCAGTGCTAGAGTGGGCGGGGGTAGCAAAAACATTCAGTACTTC
v_gene: TRBV20-1; d_gene: TRBD1; j_gene: TRBJ2-1; abundance: many; CDR3aa: CSASTPGTGSHHEQFF; CDR3nt: TGCAGTGCTAGCACTCCCGGGACAGGCTCGCATCATGAGCAGTTCTTC
v_gene: TRBV9; d_gene: NA; j_gene: TRBJ2-7; abundance: many; CDR3aa: CASSVAGNAYEQYF; CDR3nt: TGTGCCAGCAGCGTAGCTGGCAACGCCTACGAGCAGTACTTC